The 26 T cell receptor beta chains below come from one sample, sequenced in a study of identifying expanded T cells in peripheral blood. The table came from immunoSEQ multiplex PCR; TCRdb's copy has only in-frame clones and leaves some out. This table has some 100,000 clones, about 88% appearing once. Sequencing input: blood. These receptors were collected from a person aged 18-70 years in good health.

The chain links TRBV19 to TRBJ2-5, with TRBD2 identical over 10 bases. CDR1 and CDR2 from the germline V gene are LNHDA and SQIVND (reference sequence). With 3 bases clipped from V and 5 bases from J, the junction kept 9 bases outside the gene matches. The CDR3 runs to 16 residues. The CDR3 loop reads CASSIQASGRRETQYF. The CDR3 region has the DNA TGTGCCAGTAGTATTCAGGCTAGCGGGAGACGGGAGACCCAGTACTTC.

The CDR3 region is CASKAAGGPISYNEQFF. Here the CDR3 DNA reads TGTGCCAGCAAAGCAGCGGGAGGGCCGATCTCCTACAATGAGCAGTTCTTC. The chain recombines TRBV28 with TRBJ2-1, with TRBD2 matching 10 bases. This CDR3 comprises 17 residues. V lost 7 bases and J lost 0; bases outside the gene matches: 9. Germline-derived CDR1 and CDR2 are MDHEN and SYDVKM.

This chain links TRBV30 with TRBJ1-2; D is undetermined. Germline V gene data show CDR1 as GTSNPN and CDR2 as SVGIG (reference sequence). V dropped 3 bases and J dropped 4 bases, with 15 bases sitting between them. The CDR3 totals 14 residues. CDR3 sequence (DNA): TGTGCCTGGAGGCCGGGTCCGTCTCGCTATGGCTACACCTTC. Translated, it gives CAWRPGPSRYGYTF.

The J gene is TRBJ2-7, the V gene TRBV19; D possibly uses TRBD1 or TRBD2 (5 bases each). CDR1 is LNHDA, CDR2 SQIVND, per germline (reference sequence). CDR3 length: 15 residues. V was clipped by 3 bases and J by 7 bases, with 19 bases between them. This CDR3 reads CASSISYGALLEQYF. The CDR3 DNA sequence: TGTGCCAGTAGTATTTCCTACGGGGCACTCTTGGAGCAGTACTTC.

This rearrangement joins TRBV25-1 to TRBJ2-3, with D perhaps matching TRBD2 (6 bases). Trimming took 3 bases from V and 1 from J, leaving 14 bases between them. The germline CDR1 and CDR2 sequences are MGHDK and SYGVNS. The CDR3 is 16 residues long. The CDR3 sequence: CASSDLTRRGTDTQYF. For the CDR3, the DNA is TGTGCCAGCAGTGACCTGACTAGGAGGGGCACAGATACGCAGTATTTT.

The genes are TRBV21-1 and TRBJ2-2. TRBV21-1 counts as a pseudogene. The CDR3 sequence is 14 residues long. The DNA of the CDR3 is TGTGCCAAACAATATCGGGACGTCACCGGGGAGCTGTTTTTT. Its translation: CAKQYRDVTGELFF.

CDR3 region: CASSFLGADSYNEQFF. The CDR3 coding sequence is TGCGCCAGCAGCTTTCTCGGAGCGGACTCCTACAATGAGCAGTTCTTC. The genes are TRBV5-1 and TRBJ2-1; possible D gene TRBD2, 5 bases. The CDR3 extends over 16 amino acids. CDR1 and CDR2 (germline): SGHRS, YFSETQ. V was cut by 2 bases and J by 0 bases, with 12 bases left in between.

J is TRBJ2-3 and V is TRBV7-3; D uncertain. Per germline, CDR1 SGHTA and CDR2 FQGTGA. V was clipped by 2 bases and J by 2 bases, with 5 bases between them. The CDR3 has 13 amino acids. CDR3 DNA sequence: TGTGCCAGCAGCTTAGGATCCACAGATACGCAGTATTTT. This gives the protein CASSLGSTDTQYF.

The J gene is TRBJ1-4, the V gene TRBV7-9; D ambiguous. Germline V lookup: CDR1 SEHNR, CDR2 FQNEAQ (reference sequence). Trimming stripped 3 bases from V and 3 bases from J, with 8 bases between. The CDR3 runs 14 residues. This chain's CDR3 is CASSFPGSNEKLFF. The DNA of the CDR3 is TGTGCCAGCAGCTTCCCGGGTTCTAATGAAAAACTGTTTTTT.

The J gene is TRBJ2-1, the V gene TRBV28; tentatively, D is TRBD1 or TRBD2 (5 bases each). V was shortened by 4 bases and J by 0 bases, with 10 bases between the two germline ends. In germline, CDR1 is MDHEN, CDR2 SYDVKM. The CDR3 contains 15 residues. In DNA, the CDR3 is TGTGCCAGCAGTTGGGACCACAACTCCTACAATGAGCAGTTCTTC. The encoded protein is CASSWDHNSYNEQFF.

The V call is TRBV6-1, the J call TRBJ1-6; D remains ambiguous. Germline V lookup: CDR1 MNHNS, CDR2 SASEGT. Trimming stripped 5 bases from V and 9 bases from J, with 11 bases between. The CDR3 is made up of 13 amino acids. The CDR3 sequence is CASSLKYGSPLHF. DNA for the CDR3: TGTGCCAGCAGTCTAAAGTACGGTTCACCCCTCCACTTT.

This chain's CDR3 is CASRLSASGTDTQYF. The DNA of the CDR3 is TGTGCCAGTAGACTGTCGGCTAGCGGCACAGATACGCAGTATTTT. The chain couples TRBV19 to TRBJ2-3; D might be TRBD2 (6 bases). The CDR3 sequence is 15 residues long. Trimming cost V 6 bases and J 1 base, with 14 bases left between them. Per the germline V gene, CDR1 is LNHDA and CDR2 is SQIVND (reference sequence).

The CDR3 nucleotides read TGTGCCGCCTCCGGGACTAGCGGGACCACCCTCACAGATACGCAGTATTTT. This sequence encodes CAASGTSGTTLTDTQYF. This chain connects TRBV10-3 to TRBJ2-3; TRBD2 matches 13 bases. CDR3 length: 17 amino acids. Germline CDR1 ENHRY, CDR2 SYGVKD. V was clipped by 11 bases and J by 2 bases; unmatched bases: 13.

The chain is built from TRBV27 and TRBJ2-2, with 8 bases fitting TRBD1. Germline V gene lookup returns CDR1 MNHEY and CDR2 SMNVEV (reference sequence). J was trimmed by 4 bases and V by 1 base; bases with no gene match: 5. The CDR3 spans 16 residues. The CDR3 sequence is CASSLWAGGVTGELFF. The CDR3 bases are TGTGCCAGCAGTTTATGGGCAGGGGGCGTCACCGGGGAGCTGTTTTTT.

In this sample, this clone turned up once. The rearrangement uses TRBV28 and TRBJ1-4; 9 nucleotides match TRBD1. CDR1 and CDR2 (germline): MDHEN, SYDVKM. Unmatched junction bases numbered 0, after V lost 4 bases and J lost 9 bases. This CDR3 spans 12 amino acids. CDR3 residues: CASSYRGQKLFF. The CDR3 DNA reads TGTGCCAGCAGTTACAGGGGGCAAAAACTGTTTTTT.

V gene TRBV30 combines with J gene TRBJ2-7, with D possibly called TRBD1 or TRBD2 (6 bases each). Germline CDR1 is GTSNPN and CDR2 is SVGIG (reference sequence). V lost 1 base and J lost 5, with 15 bases in between. The CDR3 is 14 amino acids. As DNA, the CDR3 is TGTGCCTGGAGTGAAGGTGGGGGGCTCAACGAGCAGTACTTC. It codes for CAWSEGGGLNEQYF.

This rearrangement joins TRBV9 to TRBJ2-1, with D tentatively TRBD1 or TRBD2 (6 bases each). The germline CDR1 and CDR2 sequences are SGDLS and YYNGEE. The CDR3 loop spans 18 amino acids. Trimming removed 4 bases at V and 8 bases at J, with 28 bases between. The CDR3 spells CASSSQGGTSLAWDEQFF. DNA for the CDR3: TGTGCCAGCAGCTCCCAAGGAGGGACATCCTTAGCCTGGGATGAGCAGTTCTTC.

This clone was detected only a few times. The gene calls are TRBV27 and TRBJ1-4; D gene uncertain. The ends were cut back, 5 bases at V and 0 bases at J, with 7 bases in the middle. This CDR3 has 14 residues. Germline V gene sequence: CDR1 MNHEY, CDR2 SMNVEV (reference sequence). The CDR3 region has the DNA TGTGCCAGCAGTCTACAATCAACTAATGAAAAACTGTTTTTT. This gives the protein CASSLQSTNEKLFF.

The J gene is TRBJ1-2, the V gene TRBV11-2; tentative D call: TRBD1 (6 bases). The CDR3 is made up of 14 amino acids. The germline gives CDR1 SGHAT, CDR2 FQNNGV. The V and J ends lost 5 bases and 0 bases respectively, with 10 bases between them. CDR3 nucleotides: TGTGCCAGCAGCCACAGGGCGGCTAACTATGGCTACACCTTC. It codes for CASSHRAANYGYTF.

This chain joins TRBV5-5 and TRBJ1-5; 8 bases are shared with TRBD1. The germline V gene encodes CDR1 SGHKS and CDR2 YYEKEE (reference sequence). The CDR3 is 16 residues long. Unmatched junction bases numbered 2, after V lost 0 bases and J lost 0 bases. CDR3 protein: CASSLETGDSNQPQHF. The DNA of the CDR3 is TGTGCCAGCAGCTTGGAGACAGGGGATAGCAATCAGCCCCAGCATTTT.

This chain joins TRBV5-1 and TRBJ1-3; D is ambiguous. This CDR3 comprises 14 residues. V lost 4 bases and J 3 bases, leaving 11 bases between the germline ends. Per the germline V gene, CDR1 is SGHRS and CDR2 is YFSETQ. CDR3 amino acids: CASSALSGGNTIYF. CDR3 nucleotides: TGCGCCAGCAGCGCACTTTCTGGTGGAAACACCATATATTTT.

V and J are TRBV25-1 and TRBJ1-2; D perhaps matches TRBD1 (6 bases). CDR1 and CDR2 from the germline V gene are MGHDK and SYGVNS. The V and J ends lost 6 bases and 5 bases respectively, with 19 bases between them. The CDR3 covers 15 residues. The CDR3 sequence is CASSRMGGAGYGYTF. The CDR3 DNA follows: TGTGCCAGCAGCCGAATGGGGGGGGCTGGGTATGGCTACACCTTC.

The chain uses TRBV5-5 and TRBJ1-2; tentative D call: TRBD1 (5 bases). Deletions cut 2 bases from V and 5 bases from J, with 10 bases between. Germline V gene sequence: CDR1 SGHKS, CDR2 YYEKEE (reference sequence). The CDR3 loop spans 13 amino acids. The CDR3 protein is CASSFDSTYGYTF. The CDR3 DNA follows: TGTGCCAGCAGCTTTGACAGTACGTATGGCTACACCTTC.

The chain uses TRBV11-3 and TRBJ1-3, with D perhaps matching TRBD1 (6 bases). CDR1 and CDR2 (germline): SGHNT, YENEEA. V lost 2 bases to trimming and J lost 4 bases, with 9 bases between them. The CDR3 has 14 amino acids. CDR3 sequence: CASSLSGAGNTIYF. DNA of the CDR3: TGTGCCAGCAGCTTATCAGGGGCCGGAAACACCATATATTTT.

The chain couples TRBV7-8 to TRBJ2-7; D is perhaps TRBD2 (6 bases). Deletions cut 5 bases from V and 1 base from J, with 12 bases between. The CDR3 consists of 14 residues. Per the germline V gene, CDR1 is SGHVS and CDR2 is FQNEAQ. The CDR3 DNA reads TGTGCCAGCAGCCCTACTGGGACTTCCTACGAGCAGTACTTC. Residues: CASSPTGTSYEQYF.

The chain has TRBV18 and TRBJ2-1, with 7 positions matching TRBD1. This CDR3 has 13 residues. Germline CDR1 KGHSH, CDR2 LQKENI. The ends lost 6 bases at V and 8 bases at J; junction bases unmatched: 7. The CDR3 reads CASSLNRGDEQFF. The CDR3, as DNA: TGTGCCAGCTCGCTAAACAGGGGCGATGAGCAGTTCTTC.